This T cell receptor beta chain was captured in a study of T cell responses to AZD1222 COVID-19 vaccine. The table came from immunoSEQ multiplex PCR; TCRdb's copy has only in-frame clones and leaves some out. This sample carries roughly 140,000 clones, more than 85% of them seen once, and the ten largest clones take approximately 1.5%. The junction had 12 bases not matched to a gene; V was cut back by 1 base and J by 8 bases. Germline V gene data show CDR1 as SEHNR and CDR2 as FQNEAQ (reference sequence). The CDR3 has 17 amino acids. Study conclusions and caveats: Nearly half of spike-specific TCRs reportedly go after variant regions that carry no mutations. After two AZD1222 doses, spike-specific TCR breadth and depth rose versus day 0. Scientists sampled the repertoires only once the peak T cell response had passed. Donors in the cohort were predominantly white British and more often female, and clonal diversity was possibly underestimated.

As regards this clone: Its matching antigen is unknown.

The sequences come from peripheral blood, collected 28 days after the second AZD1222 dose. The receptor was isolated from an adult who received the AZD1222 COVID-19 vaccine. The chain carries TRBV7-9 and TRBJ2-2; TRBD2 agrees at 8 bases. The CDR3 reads CASSLGGSGRRGGELFF. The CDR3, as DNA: TGTGCCAGCAGCTTAGGGGGCAGCGGGAGAAGAGGTGGGGAGCTGTTTTTT.